This T cell receptor (beta chain) is drawn from a study of post-analysis software for immune sequencing data. Study information: The disease courses spanned relapsing-remitting, secondary progressive and progressive-relapsing forms of multiple sclerosis.

The germline V gene has CDR1 SEHNR and CDR2 FQNEAQ (reference sequence). CDR3 length equals 14 residues. Comments on this clonotype: Its antigen is not known. A read error may account for a junction end that differs from germline.

Whole-study results and caveats: In patients, TRBV5-6, TRBV5-1 and TRBV20-1 belonged to five TRBV segments found more frequently than in controls. For normalized Chao1 diversity, multiple sclerosis patients scored significantly lower than controls did. Strong co-clustering by F measure was evident for samples that had been prepared in the same batch.

TCR beta cDNA libraries had unique molecular identifiers. cDNA molecules numbering 450,000 to 650,000 came from roughly 1.1 to 9.2 million T cells. MiXCR was run by TCRdb on the PCR reads, yielding one entry per CDR3 protein. The repertoire holds roughly 620,000 distinct CDR3 sequences, 44% seen once, with about 1.8% in the top ten. The V gene is TRBV7-9, the J gene TRBJ2-5, with no clear D. Specimen: blood. The source of this sequence is a girl aged 10-17 years with multiple sclerosis. As DNA, the CDR3 is TGTGCCAACAGCTTATCAGAAATCCAAGAGACCCAGTACTTC. Protein: CANSLSEIQETQYF.